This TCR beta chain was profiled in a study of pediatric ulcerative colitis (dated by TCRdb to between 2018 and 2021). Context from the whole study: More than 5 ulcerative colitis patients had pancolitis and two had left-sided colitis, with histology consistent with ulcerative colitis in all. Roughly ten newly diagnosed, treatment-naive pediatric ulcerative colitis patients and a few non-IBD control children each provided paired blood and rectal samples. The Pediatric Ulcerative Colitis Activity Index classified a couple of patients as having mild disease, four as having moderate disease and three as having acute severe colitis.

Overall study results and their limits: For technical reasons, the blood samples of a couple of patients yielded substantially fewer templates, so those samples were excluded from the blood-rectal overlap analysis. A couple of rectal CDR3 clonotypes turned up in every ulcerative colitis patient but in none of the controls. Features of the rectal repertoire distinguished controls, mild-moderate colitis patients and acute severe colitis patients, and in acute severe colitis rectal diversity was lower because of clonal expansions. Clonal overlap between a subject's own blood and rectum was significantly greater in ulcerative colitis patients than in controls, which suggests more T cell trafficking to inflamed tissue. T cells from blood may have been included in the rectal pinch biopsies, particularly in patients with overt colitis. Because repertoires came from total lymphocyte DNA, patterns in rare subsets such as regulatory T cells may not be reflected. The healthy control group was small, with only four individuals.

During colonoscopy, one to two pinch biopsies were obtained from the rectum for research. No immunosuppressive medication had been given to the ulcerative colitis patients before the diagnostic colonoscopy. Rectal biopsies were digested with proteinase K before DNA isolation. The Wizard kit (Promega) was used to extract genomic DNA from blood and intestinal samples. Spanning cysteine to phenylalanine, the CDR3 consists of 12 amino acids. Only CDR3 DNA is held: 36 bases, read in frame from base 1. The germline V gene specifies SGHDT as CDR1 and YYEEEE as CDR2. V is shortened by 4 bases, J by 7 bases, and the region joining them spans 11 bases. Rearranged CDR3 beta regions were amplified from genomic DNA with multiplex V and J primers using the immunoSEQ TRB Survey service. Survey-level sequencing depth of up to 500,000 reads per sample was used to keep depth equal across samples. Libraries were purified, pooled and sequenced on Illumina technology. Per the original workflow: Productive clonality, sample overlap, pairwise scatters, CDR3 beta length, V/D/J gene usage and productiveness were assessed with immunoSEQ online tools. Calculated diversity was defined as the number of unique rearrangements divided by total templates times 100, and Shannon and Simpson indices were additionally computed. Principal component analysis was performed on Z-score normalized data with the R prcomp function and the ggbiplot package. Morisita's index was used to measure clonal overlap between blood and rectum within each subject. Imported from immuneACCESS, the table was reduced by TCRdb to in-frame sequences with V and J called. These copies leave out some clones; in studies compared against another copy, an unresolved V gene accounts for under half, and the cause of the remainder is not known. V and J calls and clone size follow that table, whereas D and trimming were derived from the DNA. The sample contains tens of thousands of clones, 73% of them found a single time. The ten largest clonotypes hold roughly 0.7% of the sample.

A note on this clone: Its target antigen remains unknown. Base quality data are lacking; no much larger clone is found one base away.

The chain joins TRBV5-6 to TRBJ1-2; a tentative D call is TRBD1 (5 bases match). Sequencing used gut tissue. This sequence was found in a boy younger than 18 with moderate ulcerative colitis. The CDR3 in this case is CASSPFGAGYTF. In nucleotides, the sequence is TGTGCCAGCAGCCCCTTTGGGGCTGGCTACACCTTC.